Below, 16 T cell receptor beta chains from the same sample are listed, as sequenced in a study of cytomegalovirus exposure and HLA in healthy donors. A multiplex PCR was run with 60 Vbeta primers and 13 Jbeta primers. The data were produced by immunoSEQ multiplex PCR, yet TCRdb's version contains in-frame clones alone and is incomplete. The profile shows 130,000 or so clones, more than 75% of them singletons. Sample: PBMCs. Receptor source: a woman between 50 and 59 years old in good health and CMV-seropositive.

The chain combines TRBV18 with TRBJ1-4; TRBD1 is a possible D gene (5 bases). Between the trimmed V and J ends, which lost 6 bases and 0 bases, there was a span of 17 bases. The V gene's germline CDR1 is KGHSH and CDR2 LQKENI. The CDR3 has 17 residues. CDR3 loop: CASSRGRDLSTNEKLFF. For the CDR3, the DNA is TGTGCCAGCTCGCGGGGCCGGGACCTGTCAACTAATGAAAAACTGTTTTTT.

The J gene is TRBJ2-1, the V gene TRBV7-9, with TRBD1 identical over 11 bases. Germline CDR1 SEHNR, CDR2 FQNEAQ (reference sequence). With 5 bases clipped from V and 5 bases from J, the junction kept 8 bases outside the gene matches. The CDR3 extends over 16 amino acids. CDR3 nucleotide sequence: TGTGCCAGCAGCCCCCGAGGACAGGGGGCCAACAATGAGCAGTTCTTC. This gives the protein CASSPRGQGANNEQFF.

This rearrangement joins TRBV6-5 to TRBJ2-1; TRBD2 is a possible D gene (5 bases). CDR1 and CDR2 from the germline V gene are MNHEY and SVGAGI. Trimming took 5 bases from V and 3 from J, leaving 14 bases between them. The CDR3 has 15 residues. This chain's CDR3 is CASSGRRRGYNEQFF. The DNA of the CDR3 is TGTGCCAGCAGTGGGCGACGCCGGGGCTACAATGAGCAGTTCTTC.

The sample holds one count of this clone. The chain joins TRBV5-1 to TRBJ1-4; perhaps TRBD1 as D (6 bases). Trimming shortened V by 4 bases and J by 4 bases, and 14 bases separated the two germline ends. The germline V gene encodes CDR1 SGHRS and CDR2 YFSETQ. This CDR3 is 15 amino acids long. CDR3 sequence (DNA): TGCGCCAGCAGCCAAAACACAGGGAGTAATGAAAAACTGTTTTTT. Translated: CASSQNTGSNEKLFF.

This rearrangement joins TRBV11-2 to TRBJ2-7, with TRBD1 matching over 7 bases. The germline CDR1 and CDR2 sequences are SGHAT and FQNNGV. The CDR3 spans 13 residues. Trimming at V came to 5 bases and at J to 2 bases, leaving 3 bases not matched to a gene. Here the CDR3 DNA reads TGTGCCAGCAGCGGGACAGCGACCTACGAGCAGTACTTC. Its protein product is CASSGTATYEQYF.

The chain couples TRBV20-1 to TRBJ1-1; TRBD1 matches at 7 bases. With V trimmed by 0 bases and J by 11 bases, 3 bases remained unmatched. Germline loops: CDR1 DFQATT, CDR2 SNEGSKA (reference sequence). The CDR3 length is 11 residues. CDR3 sequence (DNA): TGCAGTGCTAGAGAAGACAGGGTTGCTTTCTTT. This codes for CSAREDRVAFF.

The chain has TRBV5-4 and TRBJ2-1; 7 bases fit TRBD2. The V gene end was trimmed by 6 bases and the J gene end by 9 bases; junction bases not matched to a gene: 15. CDR1 and CDR2 from the germline V gene are SGHNT and YYREEE (reference sequence). The CDR3 extends over 15 amino acids. The CDR3 reads CASTNPRGGEGEQFF. The CDR3 nucleotides read TGTGCCAGCACCAACCCCCGGGGAGGGGAAGGTGAGCAGTTCTTC.

The chain is built from TRBV9 and TRBJ1-2; possibly TRBD1 for D (5 bases). The CDR3 is 12 amino acids. CDR1 and CDR2 (germline): SGDLS, YYNGEE. Trimming left V 4 bases short and J 3 bases short, with 7 bases between. CDR3 residues: CASSQTDYGYTF. The CDR3 bases are TGTGCCAGCAGCCAGACAGACTATGGCTACACCTTC.

This chain connects TRBV5-4 to TRBJ1-1; possibly TRBD1 for D (5 bases). V was trimmed by 2 bases and J by 11 bases, leaving 19 bases between them. CDR1 SGHNT and CDR2 YYREEE come from the germline V gene (reference sequence). CDR3 size: 14 residues. The CDR3 DNA is TGTGCCAGCAGCTTTCGAGTGGGCGGAGGGGCTGCTTTCTTT. As protein: CASSFRVGGGAAFF.

J is TRBJ1-1 and V is TRBV10-3, with 7 bases fitting TRBD1. V lost 8 bases to trimming and J lost 4 bases; unmatched junction nucleotides: 10. The V gene's germline CDR1 is ENHRY and CDR2 SYGVKD. This CDR3 region has 14 residues. CDR3 sequence (DNA): TGTGCCATCGGGGTGGCAGGGGGTGGCACTGAAGCTTTCTTT. Residues: CAIGVAGGGTEAFF.

The V gene is TRBV27, the J gene TRBJ1-2, with D tentatively TRBD1 (5 bases). The germline V gene has CDR1 MNHEY and CDR2 SMNVEV (reference sequence). There are 14 residues in the CDR3. V was clipped by 2 bases and J by 13 bases, with 20 bases between them. The CDR3 nucleotides are TGTGCCAGCAGTTTACACCCGACTCAGGGTACGATCACCTTC. It codes for CASSLHPTQGTITF.

The chain joins TRBV4-1 to TRBJ2-1, with 8 bases matching TRBD1. The CDR3 is made up of 15 amino acids. J lost 5 bases, V lost 4 bases, and 7 bases had no gene match. Germline values: CDR1 MGHRA, CDR2 YSYEKL. This CDR3 reads CASSRQGFGDNEQFF. DNA for the CDR3: TGCGCCAGCAGCCGACAGGGGTTTGGGGACAATGAGCAGTTCTTC.

The chain recombines TRBV7-2 with TRBJ2-6, with D perhaps matching TRBD2 (5 bases). V shed 2 bases and J shed 2 bases, with 7 bases lying between them. The germline V gene has CDR1 SGHTA and CDR2 FQGNSA. CDR3 length: 15 residues. The CDR3 nucleotides are TGTGCCAGCAGCTTATGGAGGACTGGGGCCAACGTCCTGACTTTC. This translates into CASSLWRTGANVLTF.

The CDR3 region has the DNA TGTGCCAGCAGCCAAGAAGGTCTAGCGGGAGAAGCGGTTGAGCAGTTCTTC. It is translated as CASSQEGLAGEAVEQFF. V usage is TRBV4-2 and J usage is TRBJ2-1; the match to TRBD2 covers 10 bases. V lost 0 bases to trimming and J lost 9 bases; unmatched junction nucleotides: 11. Germline CDR1 LGHNA, CDR2 YNFKEQ. The CDR3 loop spans 17 amino acids.

The chain is built from TRBV11-2 and TRBJ2-7, with TRBD2 identical over 9 bases. With V trimmed by 2 bases and J by 3 bases, 5 bases remained unmatched. Germline V gives CDR1 SGHAT, CDR2 FQNNGV. The CDR3 consists of 15 residues. The CDR3 DNA is TGTGCCAGCAGCTTACAAGGGACTAGCATCTACGAGCAGTACTTC. It is translated as CASSLQGTSIYEQYF.

V is TRBV7-9 and J is TRBJ1-4; D ambiguous. V lost 3 bases to trimming and J lost 0 bases, with 11 bases between them. The CDR3 totals 16 residues. Germline CDR1 reads SEHNR; CDR2 reads FQNEAQ (reference sequence). CDR3: CASSFGVIATNEKLFF. The CDR3, as DNA: TGTGCCAGCAGCTTCGGGGTTATAGCAACTAATGAAAAACTGTTTTTT.